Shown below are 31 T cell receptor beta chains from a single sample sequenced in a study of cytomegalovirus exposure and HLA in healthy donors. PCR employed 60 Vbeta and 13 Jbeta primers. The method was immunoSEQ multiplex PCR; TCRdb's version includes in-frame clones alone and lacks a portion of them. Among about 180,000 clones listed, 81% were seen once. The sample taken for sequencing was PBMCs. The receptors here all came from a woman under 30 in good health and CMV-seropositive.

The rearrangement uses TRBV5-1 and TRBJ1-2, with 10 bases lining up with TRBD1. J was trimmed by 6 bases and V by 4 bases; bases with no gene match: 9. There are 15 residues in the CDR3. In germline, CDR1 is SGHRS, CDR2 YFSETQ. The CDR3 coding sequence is TGCGCCAGCAGCCTCCCCGGGACAGGGGATAATGGCTACACCTTC. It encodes CASSLPGTGDNGYTF.

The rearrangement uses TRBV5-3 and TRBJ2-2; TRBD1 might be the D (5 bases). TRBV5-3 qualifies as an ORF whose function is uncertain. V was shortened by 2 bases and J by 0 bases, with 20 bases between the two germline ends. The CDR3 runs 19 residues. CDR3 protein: CARSFFLDIRIANTGELFF. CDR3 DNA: TGTGCCAGAAGCTTTTTCCTGGACATCCGGATCGCGAACACCGGGGAGCTGTTTTTT.

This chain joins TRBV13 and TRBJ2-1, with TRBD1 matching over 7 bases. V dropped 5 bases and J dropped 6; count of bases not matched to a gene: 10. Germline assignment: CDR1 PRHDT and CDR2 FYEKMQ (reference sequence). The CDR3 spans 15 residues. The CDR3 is CASSPRQGAFNEQFF. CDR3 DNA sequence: TGTGCCAGCAGCCCAAGACAGGGAGCGTTCAATGAGCAGTTCTTC. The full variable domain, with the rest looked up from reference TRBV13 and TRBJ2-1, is AAGVIQSPRHLIKEKRETATLKCYPIPRHDTVYWYQQGPGQDPQFLISFYEKMQSDKGSIPDRFSAQQFSDYHSELNMSSLELGDSALYFCASSPRQGAFNEQFFGPGTRLTVL.

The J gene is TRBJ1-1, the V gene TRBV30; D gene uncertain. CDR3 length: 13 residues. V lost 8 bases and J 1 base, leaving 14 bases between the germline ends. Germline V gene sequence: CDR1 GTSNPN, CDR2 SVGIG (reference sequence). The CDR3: CALEGGRNTEAFF. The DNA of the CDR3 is TGTGCCCTGGAAGGCGGGAGGAACACTGAAGCTTTCTTT.

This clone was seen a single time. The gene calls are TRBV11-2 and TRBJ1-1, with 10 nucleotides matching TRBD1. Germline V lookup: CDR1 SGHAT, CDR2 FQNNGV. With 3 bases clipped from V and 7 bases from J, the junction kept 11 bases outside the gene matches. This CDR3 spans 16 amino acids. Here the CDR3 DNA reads TGTGCCAGCAGCTTTGCCGCAGGACAGGGGGTGATTGAAGCTTTCTTT. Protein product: CASSFAAGQGVIEAFF.

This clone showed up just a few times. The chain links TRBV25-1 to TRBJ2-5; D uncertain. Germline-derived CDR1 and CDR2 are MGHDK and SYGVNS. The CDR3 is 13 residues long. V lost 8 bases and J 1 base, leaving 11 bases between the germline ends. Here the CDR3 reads CASRRQVQETQYF. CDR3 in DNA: TGTGCCAGCCGCCGTCAGGTCCAAGAGACCCAGTACTTC.

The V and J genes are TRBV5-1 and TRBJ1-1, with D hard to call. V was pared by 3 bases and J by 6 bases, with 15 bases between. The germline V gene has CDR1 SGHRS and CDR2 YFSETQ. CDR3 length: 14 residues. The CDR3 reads CASSSSPGEAEAFF. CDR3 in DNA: TGCGCCAGCAGCTCCAGCCCTGGGGAGGCTGAAGCTTTCTTT.

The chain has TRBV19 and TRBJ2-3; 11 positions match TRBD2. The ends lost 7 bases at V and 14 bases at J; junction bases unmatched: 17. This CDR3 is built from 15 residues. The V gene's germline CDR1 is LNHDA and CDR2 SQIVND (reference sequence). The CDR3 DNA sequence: TGTGCCAGTAACGGTGAGGGACTAGCGGTGACAATGCTGTATTTT. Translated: CASNGEGLAVTMLYF.

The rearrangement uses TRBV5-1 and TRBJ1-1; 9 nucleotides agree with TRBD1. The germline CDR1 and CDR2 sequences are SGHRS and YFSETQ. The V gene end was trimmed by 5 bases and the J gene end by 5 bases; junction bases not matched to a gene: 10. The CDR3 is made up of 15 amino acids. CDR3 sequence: CASSLGQGLRTEAFF. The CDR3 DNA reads TGCGCCAGCAGTCTCGGACAGGGGTTACGGACTGAAGCTTTCTTT.

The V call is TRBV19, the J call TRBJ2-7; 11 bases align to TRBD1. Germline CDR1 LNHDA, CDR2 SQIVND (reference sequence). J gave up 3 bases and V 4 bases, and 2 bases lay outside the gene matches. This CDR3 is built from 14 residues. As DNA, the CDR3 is TGTGCCAGTAGTAGGGACAGGGGGGACTACGAGCAGTACTTC. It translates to CASSRDRGDYEQYF.

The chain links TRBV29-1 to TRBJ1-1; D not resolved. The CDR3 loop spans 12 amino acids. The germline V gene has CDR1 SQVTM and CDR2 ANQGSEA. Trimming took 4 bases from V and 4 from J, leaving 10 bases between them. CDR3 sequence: CSVVEVGTEAFF. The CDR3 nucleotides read TGCAGCGTTGTGGAGGTTGGCACTGAAGCTTTCTTT.

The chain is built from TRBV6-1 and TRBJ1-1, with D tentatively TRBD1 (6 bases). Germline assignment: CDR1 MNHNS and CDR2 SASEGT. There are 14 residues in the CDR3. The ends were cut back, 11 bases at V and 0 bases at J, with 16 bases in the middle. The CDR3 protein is CAAGDGTLNTEAFF. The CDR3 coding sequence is TGTGCCGCAGGGGACGGCACCTTGAACACTGAAGCTTTCTTT.

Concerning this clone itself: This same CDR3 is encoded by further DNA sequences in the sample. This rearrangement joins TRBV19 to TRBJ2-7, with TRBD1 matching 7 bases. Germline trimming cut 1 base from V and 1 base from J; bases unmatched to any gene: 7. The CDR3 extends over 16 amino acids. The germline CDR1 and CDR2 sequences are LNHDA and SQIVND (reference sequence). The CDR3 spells CASSIGGARGSYEQYF. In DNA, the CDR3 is TGTGCCAGTAGTATAGGAGGTGCCAGGGGGTCCTACGAGCAGTACTTC. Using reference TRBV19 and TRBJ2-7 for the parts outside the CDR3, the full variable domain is DGGITQSPKYLFRKEGQNVTLSCEQNLNHDAMYWYRQDPGQGLRLIYYSQIVNDFQKGDIAEGYSVSREKKESFPLTVTSAQKNPTAFYLCASSIGGARGSYEQYFGPGTRLTVT.

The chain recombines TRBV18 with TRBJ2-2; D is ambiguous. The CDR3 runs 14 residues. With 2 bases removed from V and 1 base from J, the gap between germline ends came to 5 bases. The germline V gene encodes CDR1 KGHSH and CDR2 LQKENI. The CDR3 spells CASSPGRNTGELFF. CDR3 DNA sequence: TGTGCCAGCTCACCAGGGCGGAACACCGGGGAGCTGTTTTTT. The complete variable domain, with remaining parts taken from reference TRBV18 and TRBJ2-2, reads NAGVMQNPRHLVRRRGQEARLRCSPMKGHSHVYWYRQLPEEGLKFMVYLQKENIIDESGMPKERFSAEFPKEGPSILRIQQVVRGDSAAYFCASSPGRNTGELFFGEGSRLTVL.

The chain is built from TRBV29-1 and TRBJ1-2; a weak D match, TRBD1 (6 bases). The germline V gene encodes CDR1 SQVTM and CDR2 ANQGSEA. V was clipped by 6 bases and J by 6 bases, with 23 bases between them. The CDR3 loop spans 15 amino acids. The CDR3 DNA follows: TGCAGCGTGGTACCTACAGGGATTTTGGCAAATGGCTACACCTTC. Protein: CSVVPTGILANGYTF.

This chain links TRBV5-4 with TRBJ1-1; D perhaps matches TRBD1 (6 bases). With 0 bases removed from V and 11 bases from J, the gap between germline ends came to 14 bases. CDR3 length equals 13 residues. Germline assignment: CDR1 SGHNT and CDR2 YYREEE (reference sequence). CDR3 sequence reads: CASSLVAGAMAFF. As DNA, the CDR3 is TGTGCCAGCAGCTTGGTGGCGGGGGCGATGGCTTTCTTT. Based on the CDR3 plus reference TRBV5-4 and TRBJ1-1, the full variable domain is ETGVTQSPTHLIKTRGQQVTLRCSSQSGHNTVSWYQQALGQGPQFIFQYYREEENGRGNFPPRFSGLQFPNYSSELNVNALELDDSALYLCASSLVAGAMAFFGQGTRLTVV.

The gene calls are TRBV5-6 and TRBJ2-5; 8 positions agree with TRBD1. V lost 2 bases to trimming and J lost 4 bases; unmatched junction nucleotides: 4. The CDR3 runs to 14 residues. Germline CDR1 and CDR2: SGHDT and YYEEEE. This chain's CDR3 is CASSFSQGAETQYF. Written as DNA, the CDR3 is TGTGCCAGCAGCTTCTCGCAGGGGGCAGAGACCCAGTACTTC.

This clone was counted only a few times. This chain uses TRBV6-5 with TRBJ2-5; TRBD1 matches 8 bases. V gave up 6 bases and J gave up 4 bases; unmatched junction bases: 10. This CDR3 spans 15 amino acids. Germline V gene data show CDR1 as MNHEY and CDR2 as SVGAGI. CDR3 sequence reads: CASRRRQGPRETQYF. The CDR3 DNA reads TGTGCCAGCAGACGAAGACAGGGGCCTAGAGAGACCCAGTACTTC.

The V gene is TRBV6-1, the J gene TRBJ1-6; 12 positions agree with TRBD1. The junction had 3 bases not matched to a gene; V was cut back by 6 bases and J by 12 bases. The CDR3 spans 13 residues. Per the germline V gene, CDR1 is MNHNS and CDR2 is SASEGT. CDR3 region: CASRGTGGGPLHF. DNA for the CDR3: TGTGCCAGCAGAGGGACAGGGGGCGGACCCCTCCACTTT.

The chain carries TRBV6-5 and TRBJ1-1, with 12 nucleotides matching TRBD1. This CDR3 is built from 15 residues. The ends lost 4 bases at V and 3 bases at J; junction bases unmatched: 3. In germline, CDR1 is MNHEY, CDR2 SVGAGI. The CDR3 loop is CASSSGTGGYTEAFF. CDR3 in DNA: TGTGCCAGCAGTTCCGGGACAGGGGGCTACACTGAAGCTTTCTTT.

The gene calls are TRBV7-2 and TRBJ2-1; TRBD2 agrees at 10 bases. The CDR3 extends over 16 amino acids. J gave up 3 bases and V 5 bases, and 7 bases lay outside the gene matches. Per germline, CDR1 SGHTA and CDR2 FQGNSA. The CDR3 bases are TGTGCCAGCAGCGTAGGGACTAGCGAGTTCTACAATGAGCAGTTCTTC. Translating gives CASSVGTSEFYNEQFF.

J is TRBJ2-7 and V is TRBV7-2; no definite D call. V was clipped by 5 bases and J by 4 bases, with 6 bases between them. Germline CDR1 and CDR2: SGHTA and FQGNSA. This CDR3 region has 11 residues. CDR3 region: CASSPGYEQYF. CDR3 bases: TGTGCCAGCAGCCCAGGTTACGAGCAGTACTTC.

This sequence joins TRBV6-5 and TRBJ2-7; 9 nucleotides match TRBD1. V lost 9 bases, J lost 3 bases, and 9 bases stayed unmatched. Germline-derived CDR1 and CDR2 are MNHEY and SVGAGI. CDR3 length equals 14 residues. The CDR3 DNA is TGTGCCAGTGGTTTGGGACAGGGATACTACGAGCAGTACTTC. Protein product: CASGLGQGYYEQYF.

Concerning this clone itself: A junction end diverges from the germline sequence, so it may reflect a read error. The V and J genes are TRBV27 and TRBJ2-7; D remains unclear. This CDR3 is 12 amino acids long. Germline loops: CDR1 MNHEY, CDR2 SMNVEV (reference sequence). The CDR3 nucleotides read TGTGCCAGCATTTTAGGCTTGGACGAGCAGTACTTC. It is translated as CASILGLDEQYF.

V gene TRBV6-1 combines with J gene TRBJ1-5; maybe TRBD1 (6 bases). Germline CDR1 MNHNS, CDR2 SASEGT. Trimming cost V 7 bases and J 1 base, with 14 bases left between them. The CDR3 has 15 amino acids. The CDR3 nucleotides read TGTGCCAGCATCGGGAACGACAGGAGCAATCAGCCCCAGCATTTT. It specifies CASIGNDRSNQPQHF.

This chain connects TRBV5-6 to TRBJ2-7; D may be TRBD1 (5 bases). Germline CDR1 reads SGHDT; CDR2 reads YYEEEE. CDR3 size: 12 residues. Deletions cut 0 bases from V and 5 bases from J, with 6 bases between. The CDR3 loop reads CASSLATDEQYF. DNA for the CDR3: TGTGCCAGCAGCTTGGCGACAGACGAGCAGTACTTC.

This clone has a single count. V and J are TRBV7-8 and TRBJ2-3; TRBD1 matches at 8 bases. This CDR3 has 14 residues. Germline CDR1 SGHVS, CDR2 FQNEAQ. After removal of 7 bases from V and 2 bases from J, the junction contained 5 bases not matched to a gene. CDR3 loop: CASIPTGVTDTQYF. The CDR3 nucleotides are TGTGCCAGCATCCCGACAGGGGTCACAGATACGCAGTATTTT. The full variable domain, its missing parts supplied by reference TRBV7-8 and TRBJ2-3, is GAGVSQSPRYKVAKRGQDVALRCDPISGHVSLFWYQQALGQGPEFLTYFQNEAQLDKSGLPSDRFFAERPEGSVSTLKIQRTQQEDSAVYLCASIPTGVTDTQYFGPGTRLTVL.

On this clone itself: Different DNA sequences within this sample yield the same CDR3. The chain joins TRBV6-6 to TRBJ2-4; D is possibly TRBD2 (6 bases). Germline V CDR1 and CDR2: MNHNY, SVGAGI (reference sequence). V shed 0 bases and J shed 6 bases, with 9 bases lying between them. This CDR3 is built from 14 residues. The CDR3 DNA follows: TGTGCCAGCAGTTACTCGGGGGGAGGAAACATTCAGTACTTC. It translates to CASSYSGGGNIQYF.

CDR3 DNA: TGTGCCAGCAGGACAACAGCAAACACTGAAGCTTTCTTT. Translation gives CASRTTANTEAFF. V gene TRBV2 combines with J gene TRBJ1-1; D not resolved. The CDR3 totals 13 residues. Trimming stripped 6 bases from V and 2 bases from J, with 10 bases between. Germline V gives CDR1 SNHLY, CDR2 FYNNEI.

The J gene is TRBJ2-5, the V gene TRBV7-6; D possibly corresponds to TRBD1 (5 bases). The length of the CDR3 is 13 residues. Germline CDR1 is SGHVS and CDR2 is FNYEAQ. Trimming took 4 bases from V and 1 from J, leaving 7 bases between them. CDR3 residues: CASSSQGQETQYF. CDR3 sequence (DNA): TGTGCCAGCAGCTCGCAGGGCCAAGAGACCCAGTACTTC.

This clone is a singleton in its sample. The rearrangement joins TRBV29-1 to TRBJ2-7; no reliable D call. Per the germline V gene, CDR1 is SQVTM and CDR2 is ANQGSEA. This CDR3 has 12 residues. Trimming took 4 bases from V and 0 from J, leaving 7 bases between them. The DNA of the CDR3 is TGCAGCGTTGTCACAGACTCCTACGAGCAGTACTTC. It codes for CSVVTDSYEQYF.